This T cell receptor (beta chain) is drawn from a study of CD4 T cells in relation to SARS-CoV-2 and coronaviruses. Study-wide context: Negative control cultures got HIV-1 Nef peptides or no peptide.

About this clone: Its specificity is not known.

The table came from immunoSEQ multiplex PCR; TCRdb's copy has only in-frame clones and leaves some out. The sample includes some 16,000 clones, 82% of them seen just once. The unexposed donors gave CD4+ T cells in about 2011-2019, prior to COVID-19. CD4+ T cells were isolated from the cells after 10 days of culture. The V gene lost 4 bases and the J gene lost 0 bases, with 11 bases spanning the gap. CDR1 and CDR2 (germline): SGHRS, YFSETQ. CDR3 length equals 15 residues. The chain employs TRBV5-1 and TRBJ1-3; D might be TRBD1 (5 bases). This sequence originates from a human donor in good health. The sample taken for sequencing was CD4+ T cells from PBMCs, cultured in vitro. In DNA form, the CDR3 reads TGCGCCAGCAGCCTGGAGGGGAACTCTGGAAACACCATATATTTT. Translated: CASSLEGNSGNTIYF.